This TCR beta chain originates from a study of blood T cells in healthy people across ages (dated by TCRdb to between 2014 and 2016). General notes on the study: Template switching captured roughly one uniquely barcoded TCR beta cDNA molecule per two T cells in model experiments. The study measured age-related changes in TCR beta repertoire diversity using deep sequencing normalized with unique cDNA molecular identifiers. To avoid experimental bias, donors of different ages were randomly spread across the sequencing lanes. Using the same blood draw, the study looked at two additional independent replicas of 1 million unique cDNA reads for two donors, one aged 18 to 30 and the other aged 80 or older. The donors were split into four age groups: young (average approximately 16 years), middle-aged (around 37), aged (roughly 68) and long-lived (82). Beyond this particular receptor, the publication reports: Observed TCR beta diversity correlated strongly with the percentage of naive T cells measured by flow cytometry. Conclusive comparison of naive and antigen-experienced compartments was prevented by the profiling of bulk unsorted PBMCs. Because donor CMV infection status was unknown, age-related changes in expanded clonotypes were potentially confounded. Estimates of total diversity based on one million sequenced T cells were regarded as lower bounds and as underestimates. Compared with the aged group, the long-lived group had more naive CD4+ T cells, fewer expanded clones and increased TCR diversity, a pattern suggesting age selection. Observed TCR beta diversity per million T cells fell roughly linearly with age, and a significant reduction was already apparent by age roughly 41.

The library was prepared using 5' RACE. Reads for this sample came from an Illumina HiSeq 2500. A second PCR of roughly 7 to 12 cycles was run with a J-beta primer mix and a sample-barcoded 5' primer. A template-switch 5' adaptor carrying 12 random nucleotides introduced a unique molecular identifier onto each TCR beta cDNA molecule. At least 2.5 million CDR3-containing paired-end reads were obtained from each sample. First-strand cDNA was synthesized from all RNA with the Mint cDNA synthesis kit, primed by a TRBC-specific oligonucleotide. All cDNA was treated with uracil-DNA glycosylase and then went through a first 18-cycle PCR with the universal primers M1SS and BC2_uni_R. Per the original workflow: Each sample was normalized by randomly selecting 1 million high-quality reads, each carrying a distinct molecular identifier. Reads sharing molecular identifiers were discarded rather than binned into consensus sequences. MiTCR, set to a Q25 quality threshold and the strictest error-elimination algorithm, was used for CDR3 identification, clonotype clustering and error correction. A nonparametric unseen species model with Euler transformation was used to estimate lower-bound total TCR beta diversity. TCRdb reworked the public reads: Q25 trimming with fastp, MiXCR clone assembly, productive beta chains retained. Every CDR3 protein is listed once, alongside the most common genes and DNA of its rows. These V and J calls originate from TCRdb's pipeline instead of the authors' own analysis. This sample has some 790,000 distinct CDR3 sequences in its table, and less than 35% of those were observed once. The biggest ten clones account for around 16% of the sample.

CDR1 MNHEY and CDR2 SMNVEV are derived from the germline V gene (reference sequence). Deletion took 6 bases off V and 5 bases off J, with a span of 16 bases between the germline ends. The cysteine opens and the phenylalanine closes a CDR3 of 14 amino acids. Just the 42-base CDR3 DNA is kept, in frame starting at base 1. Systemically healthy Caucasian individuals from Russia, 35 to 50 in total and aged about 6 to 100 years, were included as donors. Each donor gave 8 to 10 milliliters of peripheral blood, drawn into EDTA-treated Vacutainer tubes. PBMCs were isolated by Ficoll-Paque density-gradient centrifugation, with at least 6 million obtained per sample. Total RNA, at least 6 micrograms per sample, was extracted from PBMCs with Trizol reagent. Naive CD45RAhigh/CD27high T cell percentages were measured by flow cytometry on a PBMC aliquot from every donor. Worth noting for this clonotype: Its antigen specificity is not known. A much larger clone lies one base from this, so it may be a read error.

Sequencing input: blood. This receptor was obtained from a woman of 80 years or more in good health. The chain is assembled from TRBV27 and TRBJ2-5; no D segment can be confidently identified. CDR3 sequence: CASSSLPRWETQYF. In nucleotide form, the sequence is TGTGCCAGCAGCAGTTTGCCCAGGTGGGAGACCCAGTACTTC.